Listed below are T cell receptor beta chains from one sample, sequenced in a study of CD4 T cells in relation to SARS-CoV-2 and coronaviruses. No cognate antigen is known for these TCRs. Method: immunoSEQ multiplex PCR; TCRdb's copy keeps in-frame clones and lacks some. The data contain roughly 20,000 clones, 78% of them singletons. The specimen sequenced was CD4+ T cells from PBMCs, cultured in vitro. The origin of the receptors is a human donor in good health. The CDR3 runs from the conserved cysteine through the conserved F or W. Each record gives: clone size, V gene, D gene, J gene, CDR3 protein, CDR3 DNA. A D gene is named only where the DNA matches it firmly. A clone size is listed for some rows: how often the clone was seen (once, few, many), or a class if it is expanded.

clone size: -; V gene: TRBV13; D gene: -; J gene: TRBJ1-5; CDR3 protein: CASSLNREGHQPQHF; CDR3 DNA: TGTGCCAGCAGCTTAAACCGCGAAGGTCATCAGCCCCAGCATTTT
clone size: -; V gene: TRBV2; D gene: -; J gene: TRBJ2-1; CDR3 protein: CASSEGLVGVNEQFF; CDR3 DNA: TGTGCCAGCAGCGAGGGACTGGTCGGAGTGAATGAGCAGTTCTTC
clone size: -; V gene: TRBV7-8; D gene: -; J gene: TRBJ1-1; CDR3 protein: CASSSGFGVLRDTEAFF; CDR3 DNA: TGTGCCAGCAGCTCCGGTTTCGGCGTACTCAGAGACACTGAAGCTTTCTTT
clone size: -; V gene: TRBV30; D gene: -; J gene: TRBJ1-2; CDR3 protein: CACSAGGYRQYNYGYTF; CDR3 DNA: TGTGCCTGTTCCGCCGGGGGGTACCGTCAGTATAACTATGGCTACACCTTC
clone size: -; V gene: TRBV5-1; D gene: -; J gene: TRBJ1-4; CDR3 protein: CASMLDGSTNEKLFF; CDR3 DNA: TGCGCCAGCATGCTGGACGGTTCAACTAATGAAAAACTGTTTTTT
clone size: -; V gene: TRBV30; D gene: TRBD1; J gene: TRBJ1-6; CDR3 protein: CAWEDRGLLYSPLHF; CDR3 DNA: TGTGCCTGGGAAGACAGGGGGCTCTTGTATTCACCCCTCCACTTT
clone size: -; V gene: TRBV7-9; D gene: TRBD2; J gene: TRBJ2-6; CDR3 protein: CASSLPAGGPPGANVLTF; CDR3 DNA: TGTGCCAGCAGCTTACCAGCGGGAGGGCCCCCTGGGGCCAACGTCCTGACTTTC
clone size: -; V gene: TRBV5-1; D gene: TRBD2; J gene: TRBJ2-7; CDR3 protein: CASSLLAGKYEQYF; CDR3 DNA: TGCGCCAGCAGCCTACTAGCGGGAAAGTACGAGCAGTACTTC
clone size: once; V gene: TRBV9; D gene: -; J gene: TRBJ2-7; CDR3 protein: CASSVDPSETYEQYF; CDR3 DNA: TGTGCCAGCAGCGTAGATCCTAGCGAGACCTACGAGCAGTACTTC
clone size: -; V gene: TRBV5-1; D gene: -; J gene: TRBJ2-6; CDR3 protein: CASSLGLSSGANVLTF; CDR3 DNA: TGCGCCAGCAGCCTCGGACTCTCCTCTGGGGCCAACGTCCTGACTTTC
clone size: -; V gene: TRBV6-5; D gene: TRBD1; J gene: TRBJ2-5; CDR3 protein: CASSSDRGPGETQYF; CDR3 DNA: TGTGCCAGCAGTTCAGACAGGGGGCCCGGGGAGACCCAGTACTTC
clone size: -; V gene: TRBV7-9; D gene: TRBD1; J gene: TRBJ1-2; CDR3 protein: CASSPAPGQGATGYTF; CDR3 DNA: TGTGCCAGCAGCCCCGCACCAGGACAGGGGGCGACGGGCTACACCTTC
clone size: few; V gene: TRBV19; D gene: -; J gene: TRBJ1-1; CDR3 protein: CASSPGRHEAFF; CDR3 DNA: TGTGCCAGTAGTCCGGGACGGCATGAAGCTTTCTTT
clone size: once; V gene: TRBV2; D gene: TRBD1; J gene: TRBJ1-2; CDR3 protein: CASSVTLQGARYGYTF; CDR3 DNA: TGTGCCAGCAGTGTCACGCTACAGGGGGCGCGGTATGGCTACACCTTC
clone size: -; V gene: TRBV27; D gene: TRBD2; J gene: TRBJ2-1; CDR3 protein: CASSLTRGRRSYNEQFF; CDR3 DNA: TGTGCCAGCAGTTTGACTCGCGGGAGGCGGTCCTACAATGAGCAGTTCTTC
clone size: -; V gene: TRBV9; D gene: TRBD2; J gene: TRBJ2-5; CDR3 protein: CASSPRLAAQETQYF; CDR3 DNA: TGTGCCAGCAGCCCTAGACTAGCGGCGCAAGAGACCCAGTACTTC
clone size: few; V gene: TRBV5-1; D gene: TRBD1; J gene: TRBJ1-2; CDR3 protein: CASSSQTGNYGYTF; CDR3 DNA: TGCGCCAGCAGCTCGCAGACAGGGAACTATGGCTACACCTTC
clone size: -; V gene: TRBV12-3/TRBV12-4; D gene: -; J gene: TRBJ1-2; CDR3 protein: CASSIRVGGYTF; CDR3 DNA: TGTGCCAGCAGCATTAGGGTGGGCGGCTACACCTTC
clone size: few; V gene: TRBV2; D gene: -; J gene: TRBJ2-1; CDR3 protein: CAGRPDIARQFF; CDR3 DNA: TGTGCCGGACGCCCCGATATAGCCCGGCAGTTCTTC
clone size: -; V gene: TRBV6-1; D gene: -; J gene: TRBJ1-5; CDR3 protein: CASSEAVVWGNQPQHF; CDR3 DNA: TGTGCCAGCAGTGAAGCTGTCGTGTGGGGCAATCAGCCCCAGCATTTT
clone size: -; V gene: TRBV4-1; D gene: TRBD2; J gene: TRBJ2-3; CDR3 protein: CASSPLTTSGTGDTQYF; CDR3 DNA: TGCGCCAGCAGCCCATTAACCACTAGCGGGACGGGAGATACGCAGTATTTT
clone size: -; V gene: TRBV5-1; D gene: TRBD2; J gene: TRBJ2-1; CDR3 protein: CASSLGPGTSPNNEQFF; CDR3 DNA: TGCGCCAGCAGCTTGGGCCCCGGGACTAGCCCAAACAATGAGCAGTTCTTC
clone size: -; V gene: TRBV28; D gene: -; J gene: TRBJ2-1; CDR3 protein: CASSLRGGIDEQFF; CDR3 DNA: TGTGCCAGCAGCCTAAGAGGAGGGATCGATGAGCAGTTCTTC
clone size: -; V gene: TRBV6-5; D gene: TRBD1; J gene: TRBJ1-2; CDR3 protein: CASIRDRYDYGYTF; CDR3 DNA: TGTGCCAGCATTCGGGACAGGTATGACTATGGCTACACCTTC
clone size: few; V gene: TRBV12-1; D gene: -; J gene: TRBJ2-2; CDR3 protein: CASSFPASGEHRGAVF; CDR3 DNA: TGTGCCAGCAGCTTTCCCGCTAGCGGCGAACACCGGGGAGCTGTTTTT
clone size: -; V gene: TRBV10-3; D gene: -; J gene: TRBJ2-1; CDR3 protein: CAIGSLTGALLNEQFF; CDR3 DNA: TGTGCCATCGGTTCCCTCACGGGAGCCCTCCTTAATGAGCAGTTCTTC
clone size: few; V gene: TRBV29-1; D gene: -; J gene: TRBJ2-4; CDR3 protein: CSVVDNVDIQYF; CDR3 DNA: TGCAGCGTTGTAGACAACGTAGACATTCAGTACTTC
clone size: -; V gene: TRBV14; D gene: -; J gene: TRBJ1-1; CDR3 protein: CASSQDVIDTEAFF; CDR3 DNA: TGTGCCAGCAGCCAAGATGTAATAGACACTGAAGCTTTCTTT